The present TCR beta chain was sequenced within a study of cytomegalovirus exposure and HLA in healthy donors. Study-wide points: Likely technical artifact: a cluster of highly shared sequence variants. A few chains tied to CMV proved CMV antigen-specific in vitro. The authors later found most CMV-associated TCR beta chains appeared HLA-restricted. The authors listed roughly 150 TCR beta chains as cytomegalovirus-associated.

A multiplex PCR was run with 60 Vbeta primers and 13 Jbeta primers. Assay used: immunoSEQ multiplex PCR; TCRdb lists only in-frame clones, some missing. The sample lists about 150,000 clones; under 90% were seen once. Germline lookup yields CDR1 MNHNY and CDR2 SVGAGI (reference sequence). The CDR3 spans 11 residues. Trimming took off 7 bases at V and 1 base at J, with 4 bases between the two ends. Comment on this clone: The antigen is undetermined.

The receptor was derived from a man younger than 45 in good health and CMV-seropositive. The sequenced material came from PBMCs. The chain joins TRBV6-6 to TRBJ1-1; D is ambiguous. The CDR3 reads CASIGNTEAFF. The CDR3 nucleotides read TGTGCCAGCATCGGGAACACTGAAGCTTTCTTT.